The present TCR beta chain was sequenced within a study of blood T cell repertoires in COVID-19 (dated by TCRdb to 2019 to 2021). Context from the whole study: Samples from collaborators originated in the United States, Italy and Spain and spanned both the acute and convalescent phases of COVID-19. The prospective study material was composed of cDNA or gDNA derived from T cells, B-cell-depleted T cells, or PBMCs. Subjects who had been exposed to COVID-19, were actively infected with it, or had recovered from it provided the deeply sampled blood TCRbeta repertoires that made up the dataset. The repertoires were released in a freely available public database intended as a resource for research on the immune response to SARS-CoV-2. Samples were obtained from the ongoing ImmuneRACE study (first 160 participants) and from 1,000 to 1,500 subjects provided by 6 global collaborators. Sample metadata almost always included a de-identified subject ID, COVID-19 status, age in years and sex. Where HLA class I and class II types were available, the types were taken from metadata supplied by the sample provider, not from assay-based typing.

A word on this clone: No cognate antigen has been identified for it. Base qualities were left out, and no much larger clone turns up one base away.

The collaborating institutions used their own protocols to collect whole blood in K2EDTA tubes. For TCRbeta analysis, collaborators shipped samples as frozen whole blood, isolated PBMCs, or DNA extracted from either of those sample types. Study-wide findings and limitations: The quantity of clinical and demographic metadata differed by source and by participant and was supplied without curation.

CDR1 is given as LNHDA and CDR2 as SQIVND, both from the germline V gene (reference sequence). A distance of 11 bases separates the germline ends of V and J, which lose 5 bases and 0 bases respectively. Counted from cysteine to phenylalanine, this CDR3 has 14 amino acids. The read is trimmed to its CDR3 DNA, 42 bases read in frame from base 1. TCRbeta CDR3 regions were amplified from genomic DNA by means of the immunoSEQ Assay, a bias-controlled multiplex PCR. In the source study's methods: Nucleated cell counts per sample were estimated from amplification of reference gene primers within the assay. To quantify the absolute abundance of each unique TCRbeta CDR3 rearrangement, sequence reads were collapsed and filtered. For each sample, productive Simpson clonality was calculated as the square root of Simpson's diversity index over productive rearrangements. Held by TCRdb, this immuneACCESS table contains in-frame sequences only and omits some clones. Under half of the omission traces to an unresolved V gene where checked; the cause of the rest is unknown. The DNA gave D and trimming, while V, J and clone size come from that table. The sample table shows 70,000 to 100,000 clones, and just over 85% are seen once. The biggest ten clones account for nearly 45% of the sample.

The chain couples TRBV19 to TRBJ2-7; the best D guess is TRBD1, with 6 bases matching. The receptor was derived from a human donor in a cohort sampled during active COVID-19. Sequenced material: peripheral blood. The base sequence is TGTGCCAGTAGTTTGACAGGCAGCTCCTACGAGCAGTACTTC. The encoded protein is CASSLTGSSYEQYF.